The next 8 T cell receptor beta chains were all read from a single sample in a study of blood T cell repertoires in COVID-19. Here immunoSEQ multiplex PCR was the method, and the copy in TCRdb shows in-frame clones only, minus some. Among tens of thousands of clones listed, almost 90% were seen once. Specimen: peripheral blood. All receptors derive from a woman in her 70s with acute or convalescent COVID-19.

In this sample, this clone turned up a few times. V and J are TRBV27 and TRBJ1-1, with 8 bases that match TRBD1. V shed 5 bases, J shed 1 base, and the junction held 9 bases outside the gene matches. The CDR3 loop spans 16 amino acids. CDR1 is MNHEY, CDR2 SMNVEV, per germline (reference sequence). The DNA of the CDR3 is TGTGCCAGCAGTCCCGGACAGGGCGGTGGGAACACTGAAGCTTTCTTT. Protein product: CASSPGQGGGNTEAFF.

The genes are TRBV3-1 (or the pseudogene TRBV3-2) and TRBJ2-3; D is unresolved. The CDR3 consists of 13 residues. The V end lost 5 bases, the J end lost 1 base, and 7 bases lay between the germline ends. From germline, CDR1 is LGHDT and CDR2 YNNKEL (reference sequence). DNA of the CDR3: TGTGCCAGCAGCAAGACTGGCACAGATACGCAGTATTTT. This translates into CASSKTGTDTQYF.

The chain combines TRBV7-9 with TRBJ1-6; 7 bases are a match to TRBD1. Germline CDR1 reads SEHNR; CDR2 reads FQNEAQ (reference sequence). CDR3 length: 15 residues. After removal of 5 bases from V and 5 bases from J, the junction contained 6 bases not matched to a gene. The CDR3, as DNA: TGTGCCAGCAGCCCGAGGGGACAGAATAATTCACCCCTCCACTTT. This encodes CASSPRGQNNSPLHF. The variable domain in full, completed from reference TRBV7-9 and TRBJ1-6, reads DTGVSQNPRHKITKRGQNVTFRCDPISEHNRLYWYRQTLGQGPEFLTYFQNEAQLEKSRLLSDRFSAERPKGSFSTLEIQRTEQGDSAMYLCASSPRGQNNSPLHFGNGTRLTVT.

This chain links TRBV30 with TRBJ1-5; D unresolved. The CDR3 is 13 amino acids. Trimming removed 2 bases from V and 2 bases from J, with 7 bases in between. CDR1 GTSNPN and CDR2 SVGIG come from the germline V gene (reference sequence). The CDR3 DNA is TGTGCCTGGAGTTTGTCCGGCAATCAGCCCCAGCATTTT. This sequence encodes CAWSLSGNQPQHF.

V gene TRBV27 combines with J gene TRBJ2-7; 10 bases fit TRBD2. The CDR3 totals 14 residues. After removal of 5 bases from V and 4 bases from J, the junction contained 5 bases not matched to a gene. Looked up from germline, CDR1 is MNHEY and CDR2 is SMNVEV (reference sequence). The CDR3 DNA is TGTGCCAGCAGTCTCGGACTAGCGGATTACGAGCAGTACTTC. Its translation is CASSLGLADYEQYF.

J is TRBJ2-7 and V is TRBV27, with D tentatively TRBD1 (5 bases). Trimming shortened V by 1 base and J by 4 bases, and 11 bases separated the two germline ends. The CDR3 sequence is 14 residues long. Germline V gene sequence: CDR1 MNHEY, CDR2 SMNVEV (reference sequence). The CDR3 coding sequence is TGTGCCAGCAGTTTATTAGCAGGGTTTTACGAGCAGTACTTC. It encodes CASSLLAGFYEQYF.

The J gene is TRBJ2-1, the V gene TRBV5-4; 7 positions agree with TRBD2. The germline gives CDR1 SGHNT, CDR2 YYREEE (reference sequence). The CDR3 runs 15 residues. Trimming at V came to 2 bases and at J to 5 bases, leaving 7 bases not matched to a gene. Here the CDR3 reads CASSFREGGHNEQFF. CDR3 bases: TGTGCCAGCAGCTTCAGGGAGGGAGGCCACAATGAGCAGTTCTTC.

V and J are TRBV28 and TRBJ2-5, with TRBD1 as a possible D gene (5 bases). CDR3 length: 15 amino acids. The germline V and J ends were trimmed by 4 bases and 0 bases, with 12 bases remaining between them. Germline-derived CDR1 and CDR2 are MDHEN and SYDVKM. Written as DNA, the CDR3 is TGTGCCAGCAGTTCCCTGACAGTGTACCAAGAGACCCAGTACTTC. Residues: CASSSLTVYQETQYF.